This T cell receptor beta chain was sequenced during a study of blood T cell repertoires in COVID-19 (dated by TCRdb to 2019 to 2021). A note on the overall study: Samples from collaborators originated in the United States, Italy and Spain and spanned both the acute and convalescent phases of COVID-19. The samples were drawn from the first 160 participants of the ongoing ImmuneRACE study and from more than 1,000 subjects provided by 6 global collaborators. Where available, HLA class I and class II types were taken from metadata supplied by the sample provider and were not determined by assay-based typing. A freely available public database, intended as a resource for researchers studying the immune response to SARS-CoV-2, is where the repertoires were released. The prospective study material was composed of cDNA or gDNA derived from T cells, B-cell-depleted T cells, or PBMCs. Sample metadata almost always included a de-identified subject ID, COVID-19 status, age in years and sex. The dataset comprised deeply sampled blood TCRbeta repertoires from subjects exposed to, actively infected with, or recovered from COVID-19. What the study reported, not specific to this receptor: The amount of clinical and demographic metadata varied by source and participant and was provided uncurated.

CDR1 LGHDT and CDR2 YNNKEL were looked up in the germline V gene (reference sequence). Relative to germline, V is 2 bases shorter and J is 1 base shorter, with 7 bases between their ends. Inclusive of the bounding cysteine and phenylalanine, the CDR3 is 14 residues long. The only DNA kept is the CDR3, 42 bases in frame from the first base. Whole blood was collected in K2EDTA tubes by collaborating institutions according to the institutions' own protocols. For TCRbeta analysis, collaborators shipped samples as frozen whole blood, isolated PBMCs, or DNA extracted from either of those sample types. Note on this clone: What this receptor recognizes is not known. The sample holds no much larger clone one base away, and base qualities are not on file.

TCRbeta CDR3 regions were amplified from genomic DNA by means of the immunoSEQ Assay, a bias-controlled multiplex PCR. Processing in the source paper ran as follows. The number of nucleated cells in each sample was estimated by amplification of reference gene primers within the assay. Sequence reads were collapsed and filtered to measure the absolute abundance of every unique TCRbeta CDR3 rearrangement. For each sample, productive Simpson clonality was calculated by taking the square root of Simpson's diversity index across productive rearrangements. Not all clones reach the TCRdb copy of this immuneACCESS table, which keeps in-frame sequences only. Checked studies attribute under half of the gap to unresolved V genes and leave the rest unexplained. The DNA gave D and trimming, while V, J and clone size come from that table. The sample records around 450,000 clones, about 89% of which are singletons. The ten biggest clones cover more than 4% of the sample.

The sequenced material came from peripheral blood. The sequence came from a young woman with acute or convalescent COVID-19. This chain joins TRBV3-1 (or the pseudogene TRBV3-2) to TRBJ2-3; matching of 6 bases hints at TRBD1 as the D gene. CDR3 loop: CASSQQGRTDTQYF. The nucleotide sequence is TGTGCCAGCAGCCAACAGGGGCGCACAGATACGCAGTATTTT.